These T cell receptor beta chains were read from a single sample in a study of shared clonotypes between healthy human individuals. The assay was immunoSEQ multiplex PCR, and TCRdb's table has in-frame clones only and misses some. This table has about 2.4 million clones, approximately 93% appearing once. Sequenced sample: naive CD4+ T cells from PBMCs. All receptors derive from a young man in good health. Some clones in this sample may be carry-over from other donors' samples. Each CDR3 is given with its conserved first and last residue. The D gene is left open where the match is weak. Only part of the rows carry a size: once, few, many, or a class if the clone is expanded.

J,size,D,V,DNA,CDR3
TRBJ2-7,.,.,TRBV5-6,TGTGCCAGCAGCAGACGGGACGAGCAGTACTTC,CASSRRDEQYF
TRBJ2-5,.,TRBD2,TRBV5-1,TGCGCCAGCAGCTTGGCGGGGGGGCAAGAGACCCAGTACTTC,CASSLAGGQETQYF
TRBJ2-1,.,.,TRBV6-6,TGTGCCAGCAGGCGCCGGGACACGCTGTACAATGAGCAGTTCTTC,CASRRRDTLYNEQFF
TRBJ2-3,.,.,TRBV4-2,TGTGCCAGCAGCCAAGATCGCCCCCCCGAAGCGCAGTATTTT,CASSQDRPPEAQYF
TRBJ2-7,.,.,TRBV18,TGTGCCAGCTCGCCGGGACTGGGAGACGAGCAGTACTTC,CASSPGLGDEQYF
TRBJ2-1,.,TRBD2,TRBV5-1,TGCGCCAGCAGCCCCTCTGGACTAGCGGAGGGGGGGTCCTACAATGAGCAGTTCTTC,CASSPSGLAEGGSYNEQFF
TRBJ1-5,.,.,TRBV6-6,TGTGCCAGCAGCATGCTAGGTCAGCCCCAGCATTTT,CASSMLGQPQHF
TRBJ2-3,.,TRBD2,TRBV4-1,TGCGCCAGCAGCCAAGTGGGGGGGAGCCTCACAGATACGCAGTATTTT,CASSQVGGSLTDTQYF
TRBJ2-3,.,TRBD2,TRBV7-3,TGTGCCAGCAGCTTACCCCAGACTAGCGGCACCGGCACAGATACGCAGTATTTT,CASSLPQTSGTGTDTQYF
TRBJ2-1,.,TRBD2,TRBV10-2,TGCGCCAGCAGCTCGACTAGCGGGAGGGTCTTC,CASSSTSGRVF
TRBJ2-3,.,TRBD1,TRBV18,TGTGCCAGCTCGCCGTTACAGGGGTTCGCAGATACGCAGTATTTT,CASSPLQGFADTQYF
TRBJ2-5,.,.,TRBV9,TGTGCCAGCAGCGTAGGGGGGACCCGGGGGTTGGAGACCCAGTACTTC,CASSVGGTRGLETQYF
TRBJ1-2,.,.,TRBV5-1,TGCGCCAGCAGCTACGACCCGACAGGAACTAACTATGGCTACACCTTC,CASSYDPTGTNYGYTF
TRBJ1-1,once,.,TRBV12-5,TGTGCTAGTGGTTTGGGACAGATAGCTTTCTTT,CASGLGQIAFF
TRBJ2-1,.,TRBD2,TRBV19,TGTGCCAGTAGTTCCGGAGCGGGAGTCAATGAGCAGTTCTTC,CASSSGAGVNEQFF
TRBJ1-2,once,.,TRBV21-1,TGTGCCAGCAGAGACAGGGCCTTTAACTATGGCTACACCTTC,CASRDRAFNYGYTF
TRBJ2-1,.,.,TRBV12-5,TGTGCTAGTGGTCCCGGTTACGGGGCCTACAATGAGCAGTTCTTC,CASGPGYGAYNEQFF
TRBJ2-1,.,TRBD2,TRBV27,TGTGCCAGCAGTTTACGGGGGGGGTCCTACAATGAGCAGTTCTTC,CASSLRGGSYNEQFF